These T cell receptor beta chains were read from a single sample in a study of CD8 T cells in Susac syndrome. From the immunoSEQ multiplex PCR reads, TCRdb called clonotypes with MiXCR, one entry per CDR3 protein. Of about 100,000 distinct CDR3 sequences listed, about 96% are singletons. The sequenced material came from CD8+ T cells from PBMCs. The origin of the receptors is a human donor with Susac syndrome. Each CDR3 is given with its conserved first and last residue. D genes are given only for firm matches. Size is omitted from some rows. Given values are once, few, many or a class for expanded clones.

DNA: TGTGCCAGCTCACCACCTTTGGGGCGAGGGACTGAAGCTTTCTTT; CDR3: CASSPPLGRGTEAFF; D: .; size: .; V: TRBV18; J: TRBJ1-1
DNA: TGTGCCAGCAGCGACGCCTTAGCACCCGCGGGTAGAAACATTCAGTACTTC; CDR3: CASSDALAPAGRNIQYF; D: .; size: .; V: TRBV11-2; J: TRBJ2-4
DNA: TGTGCCACCAGCAGAGATCTCGTGCCAACATATTCATACGAGCAGTACTTC; CDR3: CATSRDLVPTYSYEQYF; D: .; size: once; V: TRBV15; J: TRBJ2-7
DNA: TGTGCCAGCAGCACGATTACTAGCGGGAGTGGTGAGCAGTACTTC; CDR3: CASSTITSGSGEQYF; D: TRBD2; size: .; V: TRBV28; J: TRBJ2-7
DNA: TGTGCCACCAGCAGAGATGGGATACCCCTCCACTTT; CDR3: CATSRDGIPLHF; D: .; size: .; V: TRBV15; J: TRBJ1-6
DNA: TGTGCCAGCAGGGGACTAGCGGCCAATGAGCAGTTCTTC; CDR3: CASRGLAANEQFF; D: TRBD2; size: .; V: TRBV27; J: TRBJ2-1
DNA: TGTGCCAGCAGTGAAGGAAGAGGGTATATCTACGAGCAGTACTTC; CDR3: CASSEGRGYIYEQYF; D: .; size: .; V: TRBV25-1; J: TRBJ2-7
DNA: TGCAGCGTTGTGATCCCCAGGGGGGTAAAACTGTTTTTT; CDR3: CSVVIPRGVKLFF; D: TRBD1; size: .; V: TRBV29-1; J: TRBJ1-4
DNA: TGTGCCAGCAGCATTGGGACAGACAATGAGCAGTTCTTC; CDR3: CASSIGTDNEQFF; D: TRBD1; size: .; V: TRBV28; J: TRBJ2-1
DNA: TGTGCCAGCAGCGGACGAGGGGGCCAGCCTTGGGAGCAGTACTTC; CDR3: CASSGRGGQPWEQYF; D: TRBD1; size: .; V: TRBV2; J: TRBJ2-7